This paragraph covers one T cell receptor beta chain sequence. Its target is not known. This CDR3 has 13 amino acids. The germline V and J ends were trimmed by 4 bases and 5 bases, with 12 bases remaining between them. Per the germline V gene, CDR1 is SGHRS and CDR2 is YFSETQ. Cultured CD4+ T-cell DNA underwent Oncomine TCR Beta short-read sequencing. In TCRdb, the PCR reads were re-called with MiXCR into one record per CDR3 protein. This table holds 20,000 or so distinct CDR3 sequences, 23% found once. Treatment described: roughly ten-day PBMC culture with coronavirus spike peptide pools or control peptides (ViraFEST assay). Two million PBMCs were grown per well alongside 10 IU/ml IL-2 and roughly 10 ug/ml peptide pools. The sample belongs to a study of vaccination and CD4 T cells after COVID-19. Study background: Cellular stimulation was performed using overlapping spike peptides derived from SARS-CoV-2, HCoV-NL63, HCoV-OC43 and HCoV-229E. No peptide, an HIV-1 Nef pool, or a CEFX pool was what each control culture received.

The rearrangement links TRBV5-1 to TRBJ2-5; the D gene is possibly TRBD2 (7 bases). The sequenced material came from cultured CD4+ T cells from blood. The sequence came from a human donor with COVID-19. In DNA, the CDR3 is TGCGCCAGCAGCCCTGGGGGGGGCGAGACCCAGTACTTC. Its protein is CASSPGGGETQYF.